A selection of T cell receptor beta chains follows, all from one sample in a study. TCRdb re-derived calls from the RT-PCR reads in MiXCR, one entry per CDR3 protein. The sample carries more than 600,000 distinct CDR3 sequences, approximately 14% recorded once. The sequencing sample was made of memory CD4+ T cells from blood. Source of these receptors: a female donor in good health, serving as a healthy control. Both conserved end residues are part of each CDR3. The D gene is left open where the match is weak. Size is omitted from some rows. Given values are once, few, many or a class for expanded clones.

v_call: TRBV5-1; j_call: TRBJ2-5; clone_size: -; d_call: -; cdr3_aa: CASGTAQETQYF; cdr3_nt: TGCGCCAGCGGTACAGCCCAAGAGACCCAGTACTTC
v_call: TRBV5-1; j_call: TRBJ2-1; clone_size: -; d_call: TRBD2; cdr3_aa: CASSSPMFGTKSYNEQFF; cdr3_nt: TGCGCCAGCAGCTCGCCCATGTTCGGGACTAAATCCTACAATGAGCAGTTCTTC
v_call: TRBV5-5; j_call: TRBJ2-1; clone_size: many; d_call: -; cdr3_aa: CASSPSGQGRAIGQFF; cdr3_nt: TGTGCCAGCAGCCCATCGGGACAAGGGAGGGCAATTGGGCAGTTCTTC
v_call: TRBV7-8; j_call: TRBJ2-5; clone_size: few; d_call: TRBD2; cdr3_aa: CASSPRASGRIETQYF; cdr3_nt: TGTGCCAGCAGCCCCCGGGCTAGCGGGAGAATAGAGACCCAGTACTTC
v_call: TRBV7-2; j_call: TRBJ1-1; clone_size: -; d_call: -; cdr3_aa: CASTGGAMNTEAFF; cdr3_nt: TGTGCCAGCACCGGGGGTGCCATGAACACTGAAGCTTTCTTT
v_call: TRBV7-6; j_call: TRBJ1-3; clone_size: few; d_call: -; cdr3_aa: CASSLGSASGNTIYF; cdr3_nt: TGTGCCAGCAGCTTAGGTTCGGCCTCTGGAAACACCATATATTTT
v_call: TRBV7-2; j_call: TRBJ2-5; clone_size: many; d_call: -; cdr3_aa: CASSLSPSSAGGETQYF; cdr3_nt: TGTGCCAGCAGCTTAAGCCCCTCCTCCGCTGGCGGAGAGACCCAGTACTTC
v_call: TRBV6-6; j_call: TRBJ1-3; clone_size: many; d_call: -; cdr3_aa: CASPGCVPVSGNTIYF; cdr3_nt: TGTGCCAGCCCTGGGTGTGTACCCGTCTCTGGAAACACCATATATTTT
v_call: TRBV7-8; j_call: TRBJ2-5; clone_size: many; d_call: TRBD1; cdr3_aa: CASSLGTGGGEETQYF; cdr3_nt: TGTGCCAGCAGCTTAGGGACAGGGGGCGGAGAAGAGACCCAGTACTTC
v_call: TRBV5-1; j_call: TRBJ2-5; clone_size: many; d_call: -; cdr3_aa: CASSLEGPRETQYF; cdr3_nt: TGCGCCAGCAGCTTGGAGGGGCCAAGAGAGACCCAGTACTTC
v_call: TRBV15; j_call: TRBJ2-3; clone_size: -; d_call: -; cdr3_aa: CATSRGGATTDTQYF; cdr3_nt: TGTGCCACCAGCAGAGGCGGAGCCACGACAGATACGCAGTATTTT
v_call: TRBV10-3; j_call: TRBJ2-7; clone_size: many; d_call: TRBD2; cdr3_aa: CAIRTSGSEQYF; cdr3_nt: TGTGCCATCAGGACTAGCGGGAGCGAGCAGTACTTC
v_call: TRBV5-1; j_call: TRBJ2-2; clone_size: few; d_call: TRBD2; cdr3_aa: CASSLGNTGLAATGELFF; cdr3_nt: TGCGCCAGCAGCTTGGGCAATACCGGACTAGCGGCCACCGGGGAGCTGTTTTTT
v_call: TRBV20-1; j_call: TRBJ1-1; clone_size: few; d_call: TRBD1; cdr3_aa: CSAPGTGNTEAFF; cdr3_nt: TGCAGTGCCCCCGGGACAGGGAACACTGAAGCTTTCTTT
v_call: TRBV4-3; j_call: TRBJ2-7; clone_size: many; d_call: -; cdr3_aa: CASSVQTRTTYEQYF; cdr3_nt: TGCGCCAGCAGCGTCCAGACTAGGACCACCTACGAGCAGTACTTC
v_call: TRBV20-1; j_call: TRBJ2-2; clone_size: -; d_call: -; cdr3_aa: CSANRGWNTGELFF; cdr3_nt: TGCAGTGCTAACCGGGGGTGGAACACCGGGGAGCTGTTTTTT
v_call: TRBV28; j_call: TRBJ2-5; clone_size: -; d_call: -; cdr3_aa: CASSLYAGGKTQYF; cdr3_nt: TGTGCCAGCAGTTTATATGCAGGGGGGAAGACCCAGTACTTC
v_call: TRBV28; j_call: TRBJ2-1; clone_size: few; d_call: TRBD1; cdr3_aa: CASSLHPGQGVKNEQFF; cdr3_nt: TGTGCCAGCAGTCTCCATCCGGGACAGGGGGTGAAGAATGAGCAGTTCTTC
v_call: TRBV7-9; j_call: TRBJ1-2; clone_size: few; d_call: TRBD1; cdr3_aa: CASSPDRAAGYTF; cdr3_nt: TGTGCCAGCAGCCCGGACAGGGCGGCAGGCTACACCTTC
v_call: TRBV7-2; j_call: TRBJ2-2; clone_size: -; d_call: -; cdr3_aa: CASSLDRRIGELFF; cdr3_nt: TGTGCCAGCAGCTTAGATCGAAGAATCGGGGAGCTGTTTTTT
v_call: TRBV2; j_call: TRBJ1-2; clone_size: -; d_call: -; cdr3_aa: CASMEGVVEGYTF; cdr3_nt: TGTGCCAGCATGGAAGGAGTGGTGGAAGGCTACACCTTC
v_call: TRBV5-1; j_call: TRBJ2-3; clone_size: -; d_call: -; cdr3_aa: CAIHLDTQYF; cdr3_nt: TGCGCCATCCACCTCGATACGCAGTATTTT
v_call: TRBV20-1; j_call: TRBJ2-7; clone_size: few; d_call: -; cdr3_aa: CSAPGLGPEQYF; cdr3_nt: TGCAGTGCCCCGGGTTTGGGGCCGGAGCAGTACTTC
v_call: TRBV6-1; j_call: TRBJ1-2; clone_size: -; d_call: TRBD1; cdr3_aa: CASSESWTGGFSYTF; cdr3_nt: TGTGCCAGCAGTGAATCTTGGACAGGGGGGTTTAGCTACACCTTC
v_call: TRBV7-8; j_call: TRBJ2-5; clone_size: many; d_call: TRBD1; cdr3_aa: CASSLVGTGGYQETQYF; cdr3_nt: TGTGCCAGCAGCTTGGTAGGGACAGGGGGGTACCAAGAGACCCAGTACTTC
v_call: TRBV2; j_call: TRBJ2-5; clone_size: few; d_call: -; cdr3_aa: CASTPRVDQETQYF; cdr3_nt: TGTGCCAGCACCCCCCGGGTAGACCAAGAGACCCAGTACTTC
v_call: TRBV20-1; j_call: TRBJ2-7; clone_size: few; d_call: -; cdr3_aa: CSASRPPSEQYF; cdr3_nt: TGCAGTGCTTCTCGACCCCCGAGCGAGCAGTACTTC
v_call: TRBV9; j_call: TRBJ2-1; clone_size: many; d_call: TRBD2; cdr3_aa: CASSVATPAGGAPNDNEQFF; cdr3_nt: TGTGCCAGCAGCGTAGCTACTCCAGCGGGAGGTGCCCCCAACGACAATGAGCAGTTCTTC
v_call: TRBV10-3; j_call: TRBJ1-1; clone_size: few; d_call: -; cdr3_aa: CAISENLDLMNTEAFF; cdr3_nt: TGTGCCATCAGTGAAAATTTAGACCTAATGAACACTGAAGCTTTCTTT
v_call: TRBV7-3; j_call: TRBJ2-7; clone_size: -; d_call: -; cdr3_aa: CASSFRGQYF; cdr3_nt: TGTGCCAGCAGCTTTCGGGGGCAGTACTTC
v_call: TRBV20-1; j_call: TRBJ2-2; clone_size: few; d_call: TRBD2; cdr3_aa: CSARGAGVGQRTGELFF; cdr3_nt: TGCAGTGCTAGAGGAGCGGGAGTGGGTCAACGCACCGGGGAGCTGTTTTTT
v_call: TRBV20-1; j_call: TRBJ2-7; clone_size: few; d_call: TRBD2; cdr3_aa: CSVRPEREGVWGPYEQYF; cdr3_nt: TGCAGTGTCCGCCCGGAGCGGGAGGGAGTCTGGGGTCCCTACGAGCAGTACTTC
v_call: TRBV4-3; j_call: TRBJ2-5; clone_size: many; d_call: -; cdr3_aa: CASSQEQGQGRTQYF; cdr3_nt: TGCGCCAGCAGCCAAGAGCAGGGTCAAGGGCGGACCCAGTACTTC
v_call: TRBV6-5; j_call: TRBJ2-3; clone_size: few; d_call: -; cdr3_aa: CAAGEGQRTDTQYF; cdr3_nt: TGTGCCGCCGGGGAGGGACAGCGCACAGATACGCAGTATTTT
v_call: TRBV6-2/TRBV6-3; j_call: TRBJ1-5; clone_size: -; d_call: -; cdr3_aa: CASSTGLSNSPPQHF; cdr3_nt: TGTGCCAGCAGCACGGGACTCAGCAACAGCCCGCCCCAGCATTTT
v_call: TRBV2; j_call: TRBJ1-1; clone_size: -; d_call: -; cdr3_aa: CASRDPRGVAEAFF; cdr3_nt: TGTGCCAGCAGGGACCCTAGAGGGGTGGCTGAAGCTTTCTTT
v_call: TRBV7-2; j_call: TRBJ1-1; clone_size: -; d_call: -; cdr3_aa: CASTWATNTEAFF; cdr3_nt: TGTGCCAGCACCTGGGCTACGAACACTGAAGCTTTCTTT